This T cell receptor (beta chain) was identified in a study of blood T cell repertoires in COVID-19. Study summary: COVID-19 samples collected from the United States, Italy and Spain covered acute and convalescent phases. T cells, B-cell-depleted T cells, or PBMCs provided the cDNA or gDNA that served as material.

The CDR3 extends over 15 amino acids. Germline lookup yields CDR1 SEHNR and CDR2 FQNEAQ (reference sequence). Trimming stripped 5 bases from V and 6 bases from J, with 17 bases between. Original processing methods: Reference gene primer amplification yielded estimated nucleated cell counts. TCRdb keeps only in-frame clones here, not all; method: immunoSEQ multiplex PCR. The V and J calls and clone size are taken from that table; D and trimming were inferred from the DNA. The sample gives roughly 200,000 clones, around 84% of which show up once; about a fifth is in the top ten. The sequence was obtained from a human donor in a cohort sampled during active COVID-19. Sequenced input: peripheral blood. The rearrangement uses TRBV7-9 and TRBJ2-1; possible D gene TRBD1, 6 bases. CDR3 sequence (DNA): TGTGCCAGCAGCGCCACAGGGAAGAACCCCAATGAGCAGTTCTTC. Its translation: CASSATGKNPNEQFF.